What follows are 21 T cell receptor beta chains derived from one specimen sequenced in a study of T cells expressing NK-cell markers. TCRdb re-called the 5' RACE reads and gives one entry per CDR3 protein, without DNA. This sample's table has about 150,000 distinct CDR3 sequences. The source material was blood T cells: a sorted CD56 or NKG2C T cell subset, CD4+ or CD8+ T cells, or bulk PBMC T cells (not recorded which). These TCRs come from a woman between 45 and 65 years old in good health.

V gene TRBV27 combines with J gene TRBJ2-3; absent DNA, TCRdb's TRBD1 call cannot be checked. Per the germline V gene, CDR1 is MNHEY and CDR2 is SMNVEV (reference sequence). The CDR3 consists of 15 residues. The CDR3 reads CASYDIGGGFDTQYF.

The chain is built from TRBV19 and TRBJ2-1; the TCRdb D gene call, TRBD2, has no DNA to confirm it. Germline CDR1 reads LNHDA; CDR2 reads SQIVND (reference sequence). The CDR3 spans 13 residues. CDR3 in amino acids: CASNRSPYNEQFF.

The chain uses TRBV20-1 and TRBJ2-5; TCRdb's D gene call, TRBD2, goes unchecked for lack of DNA. The CDR3 totals 14 residues. Germline CDR1 and CDR2: DFQATT and SNEGSKA (reference sequence). CDR3 amino acids: CSARGTSGQETQYF.

The CDR3 sequence is CASKGREGENEQFF. The chain has TRBV12-3 or TRBV12-4 and TRBJ2-1; lacking DNA, the TRBD1 call made by TCRdb goes unchecked. There are 14 residues in the CDR3.

The chain recombines TRBV10-3 with TRBJ1-3. Per the germline V gene, CDR1 is ENHRY and CDR2 is SYGVKD. The CDR3 extends over 11 amino acids. CDR3 residues: CAARSGNTIYF.

The chain uses TRBV6-2 or TRBV6-3 and TRBJ2-7; TCRdb lists TRBD1, though no DNA is available to test this call. The germline CDR1 and CDR2 sequences are MNHEY and SVGEGT. The CDR3 length is 16 residues. CDR3 sequence: CASRSTGSHPFLEQYF.

This chain uses TRBV19 with TRBJ1-1. This CDR3 has 15 amino acids. Germline lookup yields CDR1 LNHDA and CDR2 SQIVND (reference sequence). The chain's CDR3 is CASTLGGAGYTEAFF.

The gene calls are TRBV5-1 and TRBJ2-1; TCRdb selects TRBD2, and the lack of DNA leaves this call unchecked. CDR1 and CDR2 from the germline V gene are SGHRS and YFSETQ. This CDR3 is built from 16 residues. CDR3 loop: CASSWIAGAIYNEQFF.

The rearrangement uses TRBV14 and TRBJ2-7; TCRdb's D call of TRBD2 is untestable without DNA. Germline V gene sequence: CDR1 SGHDN, CDR2 FVKESK. The CDR3 runs to 14 residues. CDR3 protein: CASSQVGEYHEQYF.

The chain employs TRBV12-3 or TRBV12-4 and TRBJ2-1; TCRdb indicates TRBD1, and absent DNA this call remains unverified. The CDR3 loop spans 13 amino acids. CDR3 loop: CATARQSYNEQFF.

J is TRBJ2-7 and V is TRBV5-5. The germline gives CDR1 SGHKS, CDR2 YYEKEE (reference sequence). The CDR3 is 11 amino acids. The CDR3 region is CASSLPYEQYF. The whole variable domain, remainder taken from reference TRBV5-5 and TRBJ2-7, is DAGVTQSPTHLIKTRGQQVTLRCSPISGHKSVSWYQQVLGQGPQFIFQYYEKEERGRGNFPDRFSARQFPNYSSELNVNALLLGDSALYLCASSLPYEQYFGPGTRLTVT.

This chain joins TRBV7-9 and TRBJ2-1. The germline V gene encodes CDR1 SEHNR and CDR2 FQNEAQ (reference sequence). The CDR3 has 13 amino acids. The CDR3 reads CASSLSVTNEQFF.

The V call is TRBV12-3 or TRBV12-4, the J call TRBJ2-2; lacking DNA, the TRBD1 call made by TCRdb goes unchecked. The length of the CDR3 is 12 residues. This chain's CDR3 is CASTPWTGELFF.

The chain is built from TRBV19 and TRBJ1-2; TCRdb indicates TRBD1, and absent DNA this call remains unverified. Germline assignment: CDR1 LNHDA and CDR2 SQIVND (reference sequence). The CDR3 extends over 14 amino acids. This CDR3 reads CASSAETGDYGYTF.

V gene TRBV29-1 combines with J gene TRBJ1-2; TCRdb's D call of TRBD1 is untestable without DNA. Germline V gene data show CDR1 as SQVTM and CDR2 as ANQGSEA. This CDR3 contains 13 residues. The CDR3 here is CSATGGSNYGYTF.

The gene calls are TRBV5-1 and TRBJ2-1; TCRdb selects TRBD2, and the lack of DNA leaves this call unchecked. From germline, CDR1 is SGHRS and CDR2 YFSETQ. This CDR3 spans 15 amino acids. The CDR3 sequence: CASSPGLAGDNEQFF.

The genes are TRBV7-8 and TRBJ2-7; without DNA, the TCRdb call of TRBD1 cannot be checked. The CDR3 has 18 residues. Germline-derived CDR1 and CDR2 are SGHVS and FQNEAQ. CDR3 protein: CASSLESFDLGRTYEQYF.

V is TRBV24-1 and J is TRBJ2-1; TCRdb outputs TRBD1, but without DNA this stays unchecked. The CDR3 contains 16 residues. Germline V gives CDR1 KGHDR, CDR2 SFDVKD. This CDR3 is CATSRTGPSSYNEQFF.

The chain recombines TRBV5-1 with TRBJ1-2; no DNA is available, so the TRBD1 call from TCRdb remains unchecked. The V gene's germline CDR1 is SGHRS and CDR2 YFSETQ. The CDR3 consists of 18 residues. Here the CDR3 reads CASSQNGEVGVEDYGYTF.

CDR3 amino acids: CASSLGAVGNYGYTF. The rearrangement joins TRBV5-5 to TRBJ1-2. CDR3 size: 15 residues. CDR1 and CDR2 from the germline V gene are SGHKS and YYEKEE (reference sequence).

V usage is TRBV29-1 and J usage is TRBJ2-1; checking the TCRdb D call of TRBD2 is not possible without DNA. Germline assignment: CDR1 SQVTM and CDR2 ANQGSEA. The CDR3 extends over 19 amino acids. CDR3: CSAPGVSGIPNLSYNEQFF.